The 20 T cell receptor beta chains in this list originate from one sample, sequenced in a study of T cell repertoires in cytomegalovirus infection. Each CDR3 protein gets one entry after TCRdb re-called the reads with MiXCR. Of 100,000 or so distinct CDR3 sequences detected, 25% to 35% appear once; the ten largest clones hold approximately 71%. Their antigen targets remain unknown. The sequenced sample was CD8+ T cells from cultured PBMCs, obtained from culture after CMV antigen stimulation. The origin of the receptors is a human donor in good health (CMV status not recorded). Some clones in this sample may be carry-over from other donors' samples.

The gene calls are TRBV7-8 and TRBJ1-1; D uncertain. The V gene lost 8 bases and the J gene lost 3 bases, with 19 bases spanning the gap. CDR3 length: 15 residues. Germline V gene sequence: CDR1 SGHVS, CDR2 FQNEAQ. CDR3 in DNA: TGTGCCAGCGCGGGCCGAGTGCGTGGGGACACTGAAGCTTTCTTT. This encodes CASAGRVRGDTEAFF.

On this clonotype: This may come from a read error, since a much larger clone is one base off. The rearrangement uses TRBV6-8 and TRBJ2-7; tentatively, D is TRBD1 (6 bases). The V and J ends lost 10 bases and 4 bases respectively, with 23 bases between them. CDR1 is MNHGY and CDR2 is SAAAGT in the germline V gene. The CDR3 covers 15 residues. This chain's CDR3 is CANRHLQGISYEQYF. The CDR3 bases are TGTGCCAACAGGCACCTACAGGGAATATCGTACGAGCAGTACTTC.

The chain recombines TRBV11-1 with TRBJ2-7, with D perhaps being TRBD1 or TRBD2 (6 bases each). The CDR3 is made up of 16 amino acids. V was cut by 5 bases and J by 3 bases, with 20 bases left in between. Germline loops: CDR1 SGHAT, CDR2 FQDESV (reference sequence). Written as DNA, the CDR3 is TGTGCCAGCAGCCTATTTCGGGGGACAACAGTCTACGAGCAGTACTTC. Translated, it gives CASSLFRGTTVYEQYF.

This chain connects TRBV19 to TRBJ2-1, with D tentatively TRBD1 or TRBD2 (6 bases each). CDR1 is LNHDA and CDR2 is SQIVND in the germline V gene (reference sequence). Between the trimmed V and J ends, which lost 1 base and 10 bases, there was a span of 23 bases. CDR3 length equals 17 residues. CDR3 loop: CASSIVGGTQGFGEQFF. The CDR3 DNA reads as TGTGCCAGTAGTATAGTAGGAGGGACCCAGGGGTTCGGAGAGCAGTTCTTC.

This clonotype was picked up a small number of times. The rearrangement uses TRBV11-2 and TRBJ2-1; D not resolved. V shed 0 bases and J shed 9 bases, with 12 bases lying between them. The CDR3 sequence is 14 residues long. The germline V gene encodes CDR1 SGHAT and CDR2 FQNNGV. The CDR3 DNA sequence: TGTGCCAGCAGCTTAGAGTCCCTAATTCGTGAGCAGTTCTTC. This translates into CASSLESLIREQFF.

The chain is built from TRBV7-9 and TRBJ2-5, with 7 bases fitting TRBD1. V was pared by 3 bases and J by 1 base, with 2 bases of the junction left unmatched. Looked up from germline, CDR1 is SEHNR and CDR2 is FQNEAQ (reference sequence). CDR3 length: 14 amino acids. The CDR3 nucleotides read TGTGCCAGCAGCTTCGACAGGGCCCAAGAGACCCAGTACTTC. This translates into CASSFDRAQETQYF.

This clonotype came up many times. The chain employs TRBV6-6 and TRBJ1-3; D remains unclear. The V end lost 2 bases, the J end lost 0 bases, and 14 bases lay between the germline ends. Germline V lookup: CDR1 MNHNY, CDR2 SVGAGI (reference sequence). This CDR3 has 17 residues. The CDR3 loop is CASSYPEDPSSGNTIYF. The CDR3 nucleotides read TGTGCCAGCAGTTACCCCGAGGACCCGAGCTCTGGAAACACCATATATTTT.

The chain recombines TRBV13 with TRBJ2-5; D call uncertain. The CDR3 length is 12 residues. V lost 5 bases and J lost 4, with 8 bases in between. Germline-derived CDR1 and CDR2 are PRHDT and FYEKMQ (reference sequence). The CDR3 sequence is CASSRLSETQYF. CDR3 sequence (DNA): TGTGCCAGCAGCCGGTTGTCAGAGACCCAGTACTTC.

This clonotype was counted only a few times. This sequence joins TRBV29-1 and TRBJ1-1; no clear D gene. V gave up 4 bases and J gave up 1 base, with 7 bases separating them. The CDR3 sequence is 12 residues long. From germline, CDR1 is SQVTM and CDR2 ANQGSEA. CDR3 in amino acids: CSVGEGNTEAFF. In nucleotides, the CDR3 is TGCAGCGTTGGAGAAGGGAACACTGAAGCTTTCTTT.

The rearrangement links TRBV25-1 to TRBJ1-6; no reliable D call. Trimming removed 3 bases at V and 10 bases at J, with 16 bases between. This CDR3 is built from 15 residues. CDR1 is MGHDK, CDR2 SYGVNS, per germline. The CDR3 region is CASSDPQGEGSPLHF. The DNA of the CDR3 is TGTGCCAGCAGTGACCCTCAAGGAGAGGGCTCACCCCTCCACTTT.

This clonotype was detected ten times or more. V and J are TRBV12-3 or TRBV12-4 and TRBJ1-1; D not certain. The CDR3 has 11 amino acids. V was cut by 6 bases and J by 7 bases, with 9 bases left in between. CDR3 residues: CASSIGREAFF. For the CDR3, the DNA is TGTGCCAGCAGCATCGGACGTGAAGCTTTCTTT.

This clonotype showed up just once. This clone may be a read error of a much larger clone one base away. The gene calls are TRBV2 and TRBJ1-2; D not resolved. V gave up 3 bases and J gave up 4 bases, with 3 bases separating them. The length of the CDR3 is 11 residues. Per the germline V gene, CDR1 is SNHLY and CDR2 is FYNNEI. The chain's CDR3 is CASSEVYGYTF. The CDR3 DNA sequence: TGTGCCAGCAGTGAGGTCTATGGCTACACCTTC. The full variable domain, completed using reference TRBV2 and TRBJ1-2, is EPEVTQTPSHQVTQMGQEVILRCVPISNHLYFYWYRQILGQKVEFLVSFYNNEISEKSEIFDDQFSVERPDGSNFTLKIRSTKLEDSAMYFCASSEVYGYTFGSGTRLTVV.

This clonotype was recorded a few times. The chain has TRBV5-6 and TRBJ2-7; 10 positions agree with TRBD1. The germline V gene encodes CDR1 SGHDT and CDR2 YYEEEE. The CDR3 has 16 residues. With V trimmed by 0 bases and J by 5 bases, 8 bases remained unmatched. The CDR3 sequence: CASSLGWTGGSHEQYF. In DNA form, the CDR3 reads TGTGCCAGCAGCTTGGGGTGGACAGGGGGTTCACACGAGCAGTACTTC. Full variable domain (remainder filled in from reference TRBV5-6 and TRBJ2-7): DAGVTQSPTHLIKTRGQQVTLRCSPKSGHDTVSWYQQALGQGPQFIFQYYEEEERQRGNFPDRFSGHQFPNYSSELNVNALLLGDSALYLCASSLGWTGGSHEQYFGPGTRLTVT.

The chain combines TRBV27 with TRBJ2-7, with a weak D call TRBD1 (6 bases). The V gene's germline CDR1 is MNHEY and CDR2 SMNVEV (reference sequence). The V and J ends lost 4 bases and 6 bases respectively, with 13 bases between them. The CDR3 sequence is 13 residues long. CDR3 sequence (DNA): TGTGCCAGCAGTTCGGGACACCTGAGCGAGCAGTACTTC. Its protein is CASSSGHLSEQYF.

This chain's CDR3 is CASSKGQEGGQPQHF. CDR3 DNA: TGTGCCAGCAGCAAGGGACAGGAGGGTGGACAGCCCCAGCATTTT. The chain uses TRBV7-6 and TRBJ1-5; 8 positions agree with TRBD1. From germline, CDR1 is SGHVS and CDR2 FNYEAQ. This CDR3 has 15 amino acids. J gave up 7 bases and V 5 bases, and 10 bases lay outside the gene matches.

This clonotype was detected many times. The V call is TRBV4-1, the J call TRBJ2-7; D possibly corresponds to TRBD2 (5 bases). This CDR3 is 15 amino acids long. Germline values: CDR1 MGHRA, CDR2 YSYEKL. Trimming cost V 0 bases and J 2 bases, with 11 bases left between them. The CDR3 reads CASSQDWTATYEQYF. The CDR3 DNA reads as TGCGCCAGCAGCCAAGATTGGACTGCCACCTACGAGCAGTACTTC.

A few counts support this clonotype. The V and J genes are TRBV11-2 and TRBJ2-3, with D perhaps TRBD1 (6 bases). The V end was cut by 4 bases, the J end by 6 bases, with 14 bases between. Per the germline V gene, CDR1 is SGHAT and CDR2 is FQNNGV. CDR3 size: 14 residues. The CDR3 DNA sequence: TGTGCCAGCAGCTCGGACAGTCCTTGGGATACGCAGTATTTT. It specifies CASSSDSPWDTQYF.

This chain joins TRBV28 and TRBJ1-5; D is perhaps TRBD1 (6 bases). V was clipped by 8 bases and J by 2 bases, with 22 bases between them. CDR3 length equals 17 residues. Germline V gives CDR1 MDHEN, CDR2 SYDVKM. The CDR3 bases are TGTGCCAGCTTTCGGGGGCTCAGGGGCGAGGGCAATCAGCCCCAGCATTTT. It encodes CASFRGLRGEGNQPQHF.

This clonotype was observed a few times. The chain links TRBV2 to TRBJ2-1; maybe TRBD1 (6 bases). The CDR3 length is 15 residues. In germline, CDR1 is SNHLY, CDR2 FYNNEI. Trimming left V 6 bases short and J 5 bases short, with 17 bases between. CDR3 in DNA: TGTGCCAGCAGGCGGACAGCTCCCGTCGACAATGAGCAGTTCTTC. Protein: CASRRTAPVDNEQFF.

The V gene is TRBV19, the J gene TRBJ1-4, with TRBD1 matching 7 bases. This CDR3 is built from 14 residues. Germline loops: CDR1 LNHDA, CDR2 SQIVND (reference sequence). Germline trimming cut 3 bases from V and 5 bases from J; bases unmatched to any gene: 3. Written as DNA, the CDR3 is TGTGCCAGTAGTATCGCACAGGGGAATGAAAAACTGTTTTTT. It codes for CASSIAQGNEKLFF.